This entry is about one T cell receptor (beta chain). Germline loops: CDR1 SGHTA, CDR2 FQGNSA. V shed 5 bases, J shed 7 bases, and the junction held 6 bases outside the gene matches. CDR3 length: 13 residues. This specimen comes from a study of cytomegalovirus exposure and HLA in healthy donors. Primers for the PCR totalled 60 Vbeta and 13 Jbeta. Profiling relied on immunoSEQ multiplex PCR, and the TCRdb table lists in-frame clones only, not all of them. Here the sample spans 100,000 to 150,000 clones, roughly 88% being singletons. The sample consisted of PBMCs. The gene calls are TRBV7-2 and TRBJ1-1; TRBD1 aligns across 8 bases. The sequence derives from a boy aged 5-17 years in good health and CMV-seronegative. CDR3 nucleotide sequence: TGTGCCAGCAGCGGCAGCGGGACAGGTGAAGCTTTCTTT. Protein sequence: CASSGSGTGEAFF.